Presented here are 22 T cell receptor beta chains from one specimen sequenced in a study of blood T cell repertoires in COVID-19. Clones were read by immunoSEQ multiplex PCR, and TCRdb kept only the in-frame ones, dropping some. The table includes roughly 190,000 clones, about four fifths detected once. The sample was PBMCs or T cells enriched from blood (not recorded which). All receptors derive from a woman under 40 who had recovered from COVID-19.

The chain carries TRBV6-1 and TRBJ2-2, with D possibly TRBD1 on 5 matching bases. The CDR3 runs to 15 residues. V was clipped by 3 bases and J by 0 bases, with 8 bases between them. CDR1 MNHNS and CDR2 SASEGT come from the germline V gene. The CDR3 sequence is CASSEWTSNTGELFF. The CDR3 DNA reads TGTGCCAGCAGTGAGTGGACATCGAACACCGGGGAGCTGTTTTTT.

The gene calls are TRBV7-3 and TRBJ2-1, with 14 nucleotides matching TRBD2. Germline CDR1 SGHTA, CDR2 FQGTGA. The CDR3 consists of 16 residues. V gave up 1 base and J gave up 8 bases; unmatched junction bases: 4. The CDR3 nucleotides read TGTGCCAGCAGCTTAAATCCGGGACTAGCGGGAGATGAGCAGTTCTTC. Amino acid sequence: CASSLNPGLAGDEQFF.

The V gene is TRBV10-1, the J gene TRBJ1-6; D gene unclear. Trimming stripped 4 bases from V and 5 bases from J, with 15 bases between. The CDR3 loop spans 16 amino acids. In germline, CDR1 is WNHNN, CDR2 SYGVQD (reference sequence). DNA of the CDR3: TGCGCCAGCAGTGCTTCCGTGGCACGGGATAATTCACCCCTCCACTTT. The encoded protein is CASSASVARDNSPLHF.

The rearrangement links TRBV7-2 to TRBJ2-7; 8 nucleotides match TRBD1. The CDR3 sequence is 15 residues long. Germline CDR1 and CDR2: SGHTA and FQGNSA. The ends lost 5 bases at V and 5 bases at J; junction bases unmatched: 11. The CDR3 sequence is CASSDQQGVVDEQYF. Here the CDR3 DNA reads TGTGCCAGCAGCGATCAACAGGGGGTCGTCGACGAGCAGTACTTC.

The chain is built from TRBV5-1 and TRBJ2-7; 9 positions agree with TRBD1. The V gene end was trimmed by 2 bases and the J gene end by 6 bases; junction bases not matched to a gene: 18. The CDR3 has 18 amino acids. CDR1 is SGHRS and CDR2 is YFSETQ in the germline V gene. This chain's CDR3 is CASSFTKTPGQGPREQYF. The CDR3, as DNA: TGCGCCAGCAGCTTTACAAAAACACCGGGACAGGGTCCACGCGAGCAGTACTTC.

The chain employs TRBV19 and TRBJ1-2, with TRBD1 matching over 7 bases. The V and J ends lost 3 bases and 2 bases, in that order; junction bases with no gene match: 3. The germline V gene encodes CDR1 LNHDA and CDR2 SQIVND (reference sequence). This CDR3 comprises 14 residues. This chain's CDR3 is CASSIVGGNYGYTF. The CDR3 DNA follows: TGTGCCAGTAGTATCGTAGGGGGCAACTATGGCTACACCTTC.

The V and J genes are TRBV7-9 and TRBJ2-7; 9 nucleotides align to TRBD2. CDR1 and CDR2 from the germline V gene are SEHNR and FQNEAQ (reference sequence). V gave up 5 bases and J gave up 0 bases; unmatched junction bases: 14. The CDR3 sequence is 18 residues long. The CDR3: CASSQPLAGPSLSYEQYV. The CDR3 DNA is TGTGCCAGCAGCCAGCCGCTAGCGGGGCCAAGTCTCTCCTACGAGCAGTACGTC.

This clone appeared a few times. This chain's CDR3 is CASSQDRVTGELFF. CDR3 bases: TGCGCCAGCAGCCAAGACAGGGTAACCGGGGAGCTGTTTTTT. The chain employs TRBV4-1 and TRBJ2-2, with D maybe TRBD1 (5 bases). The ends were cut back, 0 bases at V and 5 bases at J, with 7 bases in the middle. In germline, CDR1 is MGHRA, CDR2 YSYEKL. The CDR3 contains 14 residues.

This clone was detected once. Here the CDR3 reads CASSLWITGSGTQYF. The CDR3 coding sequence is TGTGCCAGCAGTTTATGGATAACAGGGTCAGGTACGCAGTATTTT. The chain is built from TRBV27 and TRBJ2-3; possible D gene TRBD1, 6 bases. Per germline, CDR1 MNHEY and CDR2 SMNVEV (reference sequence). Trimming left V 1 base short and J 8 bases short, with 16 bases between. This CDR3 is built from 15 residues.

This clone was recorded many times. The chain carries TRBV5-1 and TRBJ2-4, with D perhaps TRBD2 (6 bases). Trimming removed 0 bases from V and 3 bases from J, with 10 bases in between. CDR3 size: 15 residues. CDR1 and CDR2 (germline): SGHRS, YFSETQ. The CDR3 region is CASSLAGDGKNIQYF. Here the CDR3 DNA reads TGCGCCAGCAGCTTGGCGGGAGATGGCAAAAACATTCAGTACTTC.

The chain has TRBV7-3 and TRBJ2-3; 7 bases fit TRBD1. Germline assignment: CDR1 SGHTA and CDR2 FQGTGA. With 4 bases clipped from V and 2 bases from J, the junction kept 3 bases outside the gene matches. This CDR3 contains 14 residues. CDR3 region: CASSSGQPTDTQYF. DNA of the CDR3: TGTGCCAGCAGCTCGGGACAGCCCACAGATACGCAGTATTTT.

The CDR3: CASSSPRLAGGQYF. The DNA for the CDR3 is TGTGCCAGCAGCTCGCCCCGACTAGCGGGAGGGCAGTATTTT. The rearrangement joins TRBV11-2 to TRBJ2-3; 13 bases agree with TRBD2. V dropped 4 bases and J dropped 11; count of bases not matched to a gene: 6. From germline, CDR1 is SGHAT and CDR2 FQNNGV. The CDR3 extends over 14 amino acids.

This chain links TRBV5-4 with TRBJ1-4; D remains unclear. The CDR3 length is 16 residues. V dropped 1 base and J dropped 4 bases, with 14 bases sitting between them. In germline, CDR1 is SGHNT, CDR2 YYREEE (reference sequence). CDR3 nucleotides: TGTGCCAGCAGCTTGTGGGCCCCGGGGAGTAATGAAAAACTGTTTTTT. Translated, it gives CASSLWAPGSNEKLFF.

The chain recombines TRBV11-2 with TRBJ2-2; 10 bases are shared with TRBD2. Germline V gives CDR1 SGHAT, CDR2 FQNNGV. V lost 1 base, J lost 6 bases, and 5 bases stayed unmatched. The CDR3 runs to 16 residues. CDR3 protein: CASSLVLAGAAGELFF. Written as DNA, the CDR3 is TGTGCCAGCAGCTTAGTCCTAGCGGGAGCGGCCGGGGAGCTGTTTTTT.

V and J are TRBV3-1 (or the pseudogene TRBV3-2) and TRBJ2-7; tentatively, D is TRBD1 (5 bases). V dropped 1 base and J dropped 3 bases, with 10 bases sitting between them. CDR1 and CDR2 (germline): LGHDT, YNNKEL (reference sequence). The CDR3 sequence is 14 residues long. CDR3 nucleotides: TGTGCCAGCAGCCAAGGTTCCAGGGTCTACGAGCAGTACTTC. This codes for CASSQGSRVYEQYF.

The chain recombines TRBV24-1 with TRBJ1-2, with 9 nucleotides matching TRBD1. The CDR3 length is 14 residues. Germline values: CDR1 KGHDR, CDR2 SFDVKD. V was clipped by 9 bases and J by 1 base; unmatched bases: 5. The CDR3 DNA is TGTGCCACCTCTCGACAGGGGGTTAACTATGGCTACACCTTC. Translated, it gives CATSRQGVNYGYTF.

The V gene is TRBV5-4, the J gene TRBJ2-3; 8 positions match TRBD2. V shed 4 bases, J shed 1 base, and the junction held 11 bases outside the gene matches. CDR1 and CDR2 (germline): SGHNT, YYREEE (reference sequence). The CDR3 contains 17 residues. In DNA form, the CDR3 reads TGTGCCAGCAGCACCCGGGGGGGCGGGGGGCGCACAGATACGCAGTATTTT. It specifies CASSTRGGGGRTDTQYF. The full variable domain, its missing parts supplied by reference TRBV5-4 and TRBJ2-3, is ETGVTQSPTHLIKTRGQQVTLRCSSQSGHNTVSWYQQALGQGPQFIFQYYREEENGRGNFPPRFSGLQFPNYSSELNVNALELDDSALYLCASSTRGGGGRTDTQYFGPGTRLTVL.

The rearrangement joins TRBV29-1 to TRBJ1-2; 9 nucleotides align to TRBD1. The CDR3 extends over 13 amino acids. Germline V gene sequence: CDR1 SQVTM, CDR2 ANQGSEA. With 4 bases clipped from V and 6 bases from J, the junction kept 6 bases outside the gene matches. CDR3 sequence reads: CSVASGTGNGYTF. CDR3 sequence (DNA): TGCAGCGTTGCCTCCGGGACAGGGAATGGCTACACCTTC.

The chain uses TRBV7-9 and TRBJ2-4; D might be TRBD1 (5 bases). Germline CDR1 is SEHNR and CDR2 is FQNEAQ (reference sequence). Trimming removed 8 bases from V and 7 bases from J, with 12 bases in between. CDR3 length: 12 amino acids. CDR3 residues: CASVVPGNIQYF. In nucleotides, the CDR3 is TGTGCCAGCGTAGTACCAGGGAACATTCAGTACTTC.

This sequence joins TRBV28 and TRBJ2-5, with TRBD1 identical over 9 bases. The germline V gene encodes CDR1 MDHEN and CDR2 SYDVKM. The CDR3 loop spans 17 amino acids. V was pared by 2 bases and J by 0 bases, with 7 bases of the junction left unmatched. The CDR3 loop is CASSLGTGLWYQETQYF. CDR3 bases: TGTGCCAGCAGTTTAGGGACAGGGCTTTGGTACCAAGAGACCCAGTACTTC.

This sequence joins TRBV7-9 and TRBJ1-2; D may be TRBD1 (5 bases). This CDR3 has 12 residues. The germline CDR1 and CDR2 sequences are SEHNR and FQNEAQ (reference sequence). Deletions cut 6 bases from V and 5 bases from J, with 10 bases between. CDR3 sequence: CASSEQEYGYTF. The CDR3 DNA follows: TGTGCCAGCAGTGAACAGGAGTATGGCTACACCTTC.

The chain carries TRBV18 and TRBJ1-2; no clear D gene. Trimming cost V 3 bases and J 5 bases, with 13 bases left between them. Germline CDR1 KGHSH, CDR2 LQKENI. The CDR3 spans 14 residues. The CDR3 coding sequence is TGTGCCAGCTCACCTTTAGATCAAAATTATGGCTACACCTTC. It specifies CASSPLDQNYGYTF.